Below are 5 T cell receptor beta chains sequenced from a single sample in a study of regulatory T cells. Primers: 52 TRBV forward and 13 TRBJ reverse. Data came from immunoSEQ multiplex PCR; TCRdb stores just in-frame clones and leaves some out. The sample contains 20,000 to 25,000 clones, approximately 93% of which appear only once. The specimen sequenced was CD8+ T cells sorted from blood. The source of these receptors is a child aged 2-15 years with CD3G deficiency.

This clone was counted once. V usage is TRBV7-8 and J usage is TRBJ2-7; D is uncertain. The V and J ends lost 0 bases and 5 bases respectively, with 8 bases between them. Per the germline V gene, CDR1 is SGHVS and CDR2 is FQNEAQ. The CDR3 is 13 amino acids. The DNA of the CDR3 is TGTGCCAGCAGCTTAGCGGTTAGGAACGAGCAGTACTTC. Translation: CASSLAVRNEQYF.

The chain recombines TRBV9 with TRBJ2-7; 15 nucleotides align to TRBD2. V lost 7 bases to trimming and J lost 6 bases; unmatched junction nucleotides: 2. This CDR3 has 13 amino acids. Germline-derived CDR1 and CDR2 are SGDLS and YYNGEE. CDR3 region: CASLGLAGGEQYF. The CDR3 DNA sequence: TGTGCCAGCTTGGGACTAGCGGGGGGCGAGCAGTACTTC.

The CDR3 sequence is CASSEIAGSYEQYF. For the CDR3, the DNA is TGCGCCAGCAGTGAAATAGCGGGATCCTACGAGCAGTACTTC. This sequence joins TRBV10-2 and TRBJ2-7, with 8 bases matching TRBD2. Trimming removed 3 bases from V and 1 base from J; junction bases left unmatched: 2. Germline V gene sequence: CDR1 WSHSY, CDR2 SAAADI. The CDR3 is made up of 14 amino acids.

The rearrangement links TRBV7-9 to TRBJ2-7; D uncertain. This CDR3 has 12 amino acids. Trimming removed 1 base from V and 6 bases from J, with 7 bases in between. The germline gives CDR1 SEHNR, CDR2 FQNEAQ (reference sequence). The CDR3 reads CASSLGPTEQYF. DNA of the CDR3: TGTGCCAGCAGCTTAGGCCCGACCGAGCAGTACTTC. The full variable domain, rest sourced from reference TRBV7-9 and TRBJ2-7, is DTGVSQNPRHKITKRGQNVTFRCDPISEHNRLYWYRQTLGQGPEFLTYFQNEAQLEKSRLLSDRFSAERPKGSFSTLEIQRTEQGDSAMYLCASSLGPTEQYFGPGTRLTVT.

CDR3 coding DNA: TGTGCCAGCAGCGTAGGGGTTAGCGGGAGAAATGAGCAGTTCTTC. Translating gives CASSVGVSGRNEQFF. The V call is TRBV9, the J call TRBJ2-1; 9 nucleotides line up with TRBD2. V shed 0 bases and J 7 bases; nucleotides not matched to a gene: 5. Germline assignment: CDR1 SGDLS and CDR2 YYNGEE. The CDR3 sequence is 15 residues long.